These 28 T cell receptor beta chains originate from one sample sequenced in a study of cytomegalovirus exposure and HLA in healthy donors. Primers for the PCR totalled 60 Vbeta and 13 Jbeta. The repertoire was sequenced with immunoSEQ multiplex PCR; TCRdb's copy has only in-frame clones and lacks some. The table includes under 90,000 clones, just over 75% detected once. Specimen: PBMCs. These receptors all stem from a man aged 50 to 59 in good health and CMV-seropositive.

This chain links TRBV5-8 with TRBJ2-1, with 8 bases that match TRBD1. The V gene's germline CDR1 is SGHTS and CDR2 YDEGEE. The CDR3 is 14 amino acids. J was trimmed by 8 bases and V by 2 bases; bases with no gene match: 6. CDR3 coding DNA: TGTGCCAGCAGCTTAGGACAGGGCGTCGATGAGCAGTTCTTC. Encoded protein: CASSLGQGVDEQFF.

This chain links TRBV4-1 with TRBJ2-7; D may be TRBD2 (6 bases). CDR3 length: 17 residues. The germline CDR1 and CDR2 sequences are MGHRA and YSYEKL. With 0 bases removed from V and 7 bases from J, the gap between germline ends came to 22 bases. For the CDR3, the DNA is TGCGCCAGCAGCCAAGACAGGACGACTAGTTTCTACGCGGAGCAGTACTTC. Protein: CASSQDRTTSFYAEQYF.

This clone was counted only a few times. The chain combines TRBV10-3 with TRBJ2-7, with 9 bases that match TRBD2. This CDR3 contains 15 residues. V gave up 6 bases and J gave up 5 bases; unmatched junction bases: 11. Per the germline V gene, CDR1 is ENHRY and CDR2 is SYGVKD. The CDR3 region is CAIRRGLASGNEQYF. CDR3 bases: TGTGCCATCAGGCGTGGACTAGCGTCCGGGAACGAGCAGTACTTC.

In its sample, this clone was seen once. The DNA of the CDR3 is TGTGCCAGCAGTTTATCTGGTACTCTCCACGAGCAGTACTTC. This sequence encodes CASSLSGTLHEQYF. This chain connects TRBV27 to TRBJ2-7, with unresolved D. The CDR3 runs 14 residues. Trimming removed 0 bases from V and 5 bases from J, with 11 bases in between. Germline CDR1 and CDR2: MNHEY and SMNVEV (reference sequence).

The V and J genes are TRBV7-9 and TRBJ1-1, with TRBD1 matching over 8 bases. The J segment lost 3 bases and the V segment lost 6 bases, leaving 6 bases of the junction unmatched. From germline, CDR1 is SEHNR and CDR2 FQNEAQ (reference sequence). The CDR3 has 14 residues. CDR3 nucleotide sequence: TGTGCCAGCAGGAGACAGGGGTTGGACACTGAAGCTTTCTTT. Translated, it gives CASRRQGLDTEAFF.

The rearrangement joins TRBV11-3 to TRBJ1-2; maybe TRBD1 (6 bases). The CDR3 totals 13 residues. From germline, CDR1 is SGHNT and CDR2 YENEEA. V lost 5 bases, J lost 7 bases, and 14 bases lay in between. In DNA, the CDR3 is TGTGCCAGCAGCACCCGGACAGTCCGTGGCTACACCTTC. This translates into CASSTRTVRGYTF.

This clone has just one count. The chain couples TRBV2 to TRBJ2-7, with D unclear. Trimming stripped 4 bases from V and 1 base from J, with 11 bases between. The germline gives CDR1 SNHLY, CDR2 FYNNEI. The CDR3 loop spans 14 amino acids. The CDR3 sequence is CASSAQALSYEQYF. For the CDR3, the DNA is TGTGCCAGCAGTGCGCAGGCTTTATCCTACGAGCAGTACTTC.

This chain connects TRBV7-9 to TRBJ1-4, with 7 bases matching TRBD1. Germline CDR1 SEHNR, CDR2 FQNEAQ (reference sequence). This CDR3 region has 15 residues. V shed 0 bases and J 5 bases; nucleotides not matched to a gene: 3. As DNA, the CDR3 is TGTGCCAGCAGCTTAGCGGGACAGCAGAATGAAAAACTGTTTTTT. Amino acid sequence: CASSLAGQQNEKLFF.

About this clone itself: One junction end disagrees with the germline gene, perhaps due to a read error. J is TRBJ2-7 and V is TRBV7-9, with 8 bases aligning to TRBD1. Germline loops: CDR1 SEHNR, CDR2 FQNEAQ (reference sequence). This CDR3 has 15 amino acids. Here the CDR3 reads CSSSYRGNPPYEQYF. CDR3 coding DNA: TGTTCCAGCAGCTACAGGGGGAATCCACCTTACGAGCAGTACTTC.

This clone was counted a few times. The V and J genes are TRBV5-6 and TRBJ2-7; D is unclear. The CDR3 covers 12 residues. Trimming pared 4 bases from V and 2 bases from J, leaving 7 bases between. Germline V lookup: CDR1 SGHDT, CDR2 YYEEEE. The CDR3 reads CASSQNAYEQYF. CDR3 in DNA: TGTGCCAGCAGCCAAAATGCCTACGAGCAGTACTTC. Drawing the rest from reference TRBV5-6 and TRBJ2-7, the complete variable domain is DAGVTQSPTHLIKTRGQQVTLRCSPKSGHDTVSWYQQALGQGPQFIFQYYEEEERQRGNFPDRFSGHQFPNYSSELNVNALLLGDSALYLCASSQNAYEQYFGPGTRLTVT.

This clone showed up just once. Here the CDR3 DNA reads TGTGCCAGCATTAACCGAGGCGAGGGGGGGGAGCAGTACTTC. This codes for CASINRGEGGEQYF. The chain is built from TRBV11-3 and TRBJ2-7; TRBD2 might be the D (7 bases). The germline gives CDR1 SGHNT, CDR2 YENEEA. The CDR3 is 14 residues long. Trimming cost V 7 bases and J 7 bases, with 20 bases left between them.

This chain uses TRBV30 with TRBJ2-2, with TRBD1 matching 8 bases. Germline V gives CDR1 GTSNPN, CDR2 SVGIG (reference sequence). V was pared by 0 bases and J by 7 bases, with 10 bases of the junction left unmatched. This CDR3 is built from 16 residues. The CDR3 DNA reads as TGTGCCTGGAGTGTAGTTCCAGGGGGCGGTTTCGGGGAGCTGTTTTTT. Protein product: CAWSVVPGGGFGELFF.

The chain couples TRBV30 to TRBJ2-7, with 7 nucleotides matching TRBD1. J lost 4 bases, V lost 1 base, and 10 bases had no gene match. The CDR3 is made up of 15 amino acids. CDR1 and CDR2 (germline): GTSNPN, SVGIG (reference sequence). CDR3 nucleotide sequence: TGTGCCTGGAGTGCGAGGGGGCGGACAGGTTACGAGCAGTACTTC. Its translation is CAWSARGRTGYEQYF.

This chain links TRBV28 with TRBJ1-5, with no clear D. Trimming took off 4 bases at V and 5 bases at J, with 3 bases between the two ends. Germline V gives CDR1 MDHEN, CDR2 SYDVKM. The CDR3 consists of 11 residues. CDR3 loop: CASSSYQPQHF. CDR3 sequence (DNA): TGTGCCAGCAGTTCGTATCAGCCCCAGCATTTT. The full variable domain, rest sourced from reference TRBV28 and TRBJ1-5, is DVKVTQSSRYLVKRTGEKVFLECVQDMDHENMFWYRQDPGLGLRLIYFSYDVKMKEKGDIPEGYSVSREKKERFSLILESASTNQTSMYLCASSSYQPQHFGDGTRLSIL.

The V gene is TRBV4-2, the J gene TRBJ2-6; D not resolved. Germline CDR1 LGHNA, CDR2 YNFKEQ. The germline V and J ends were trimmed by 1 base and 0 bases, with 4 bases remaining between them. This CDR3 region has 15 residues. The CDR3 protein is CASSQGGSGANVLTF. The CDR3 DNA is TGTGCCAGCAGCCAAGGAGGCTCTGGGGCCAACGTCCTGACTTTC.

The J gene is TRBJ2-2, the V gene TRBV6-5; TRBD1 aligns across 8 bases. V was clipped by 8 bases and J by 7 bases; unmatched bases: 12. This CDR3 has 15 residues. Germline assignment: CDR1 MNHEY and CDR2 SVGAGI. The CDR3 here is CASRTGQFRVGELFF. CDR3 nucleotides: TGTGCCAGCCGGACAGGGCAATTTAGGGTCGGGGAGCTGTTTTTT.

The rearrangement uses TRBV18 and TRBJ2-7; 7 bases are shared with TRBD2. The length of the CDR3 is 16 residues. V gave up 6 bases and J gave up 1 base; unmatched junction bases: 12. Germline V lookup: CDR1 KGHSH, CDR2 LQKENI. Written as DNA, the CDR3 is TGTGCCAGCTCGCCTTCGATCAGCGGGAATTCCTACGAGCAGTACTTC. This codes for CASSPSISGNSYEQYF. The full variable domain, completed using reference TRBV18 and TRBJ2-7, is NAGVMQNPRHLVRRRGQEARLRCSPMKGHSHVYWYRQLPEEGLKFMVYLQKENIIDESGMPKERFSAEFPKEGPSILRIQQVVRGDSAAYFCASSPSISGNSYEQYFGPGTRLTVT.

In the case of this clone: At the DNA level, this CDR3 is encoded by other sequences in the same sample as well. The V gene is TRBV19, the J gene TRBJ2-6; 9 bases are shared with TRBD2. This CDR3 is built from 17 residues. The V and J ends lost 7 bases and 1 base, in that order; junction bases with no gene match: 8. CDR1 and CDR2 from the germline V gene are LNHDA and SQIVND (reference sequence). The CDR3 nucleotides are TGTGCCAGTATAAGTATTGCGGGGGGGTCTGGGGCCAACGTCCTGACTTTC. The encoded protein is CASISIAGGSGANVLTF. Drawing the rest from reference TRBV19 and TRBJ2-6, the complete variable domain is DGGITQSPKYLFRKEGQNVTLSCEQNLNHDAMYWYRQDPGQGLRLIYYSQIVNDFQKGDIAEGYSVSREKKESFPLTVTSAQKNPTAFYLCASISIAGGSGANVLTFGAGSRLTVL.

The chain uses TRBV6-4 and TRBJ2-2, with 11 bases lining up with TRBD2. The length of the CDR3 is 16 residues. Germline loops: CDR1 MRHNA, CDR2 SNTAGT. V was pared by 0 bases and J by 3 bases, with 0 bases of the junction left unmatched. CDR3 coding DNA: TGTGCCAGCAGTGACTCGGGACTAGCGGACACCGGGGAGCTGTTTTTT. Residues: CASSDSGLADTGELFF.

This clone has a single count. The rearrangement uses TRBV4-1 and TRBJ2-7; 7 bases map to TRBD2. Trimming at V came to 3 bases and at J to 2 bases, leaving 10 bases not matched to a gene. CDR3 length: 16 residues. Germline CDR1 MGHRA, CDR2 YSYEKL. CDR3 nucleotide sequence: TGCGCCAGCAGCCACCTTCCGGGAGGCAAACCCTACGAGCAGTACTTC. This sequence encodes CASSHLPGGKPYEQYF.

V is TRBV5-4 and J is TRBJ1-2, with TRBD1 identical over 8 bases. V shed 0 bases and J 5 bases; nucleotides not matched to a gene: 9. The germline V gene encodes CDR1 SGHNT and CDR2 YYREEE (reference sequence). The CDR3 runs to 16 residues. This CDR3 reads CASSLEAGGADYGYTF. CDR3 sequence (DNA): TGTGCCAGCAGCTTGGAGGCAGGGGGCGCTGATTATGGCTACACCTTC.

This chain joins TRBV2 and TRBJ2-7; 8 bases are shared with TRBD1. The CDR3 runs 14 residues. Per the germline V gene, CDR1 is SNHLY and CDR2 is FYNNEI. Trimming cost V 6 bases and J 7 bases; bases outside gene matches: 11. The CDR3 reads CASRADRAVWEQYF. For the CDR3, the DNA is TGTGCCAGCAGGGCGGACAGGGCGGTTTGGGAGCAGTACTTC.

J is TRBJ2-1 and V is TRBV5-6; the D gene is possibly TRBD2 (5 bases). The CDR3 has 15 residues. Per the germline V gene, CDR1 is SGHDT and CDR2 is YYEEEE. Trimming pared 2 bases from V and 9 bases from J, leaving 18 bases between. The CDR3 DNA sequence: TGTGCCAGCAGCTTTGATCTGATTATAGCGCGTGAGCAGTTCTTC. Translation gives CASSFDLIIAREQFF.

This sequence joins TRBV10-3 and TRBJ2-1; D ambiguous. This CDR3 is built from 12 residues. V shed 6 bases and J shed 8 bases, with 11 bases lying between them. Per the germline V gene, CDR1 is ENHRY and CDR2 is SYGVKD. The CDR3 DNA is TGTGCCATCAGCGACTTGGCGGATGAGCAGTTCTTC. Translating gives CAISDLADEQFF.

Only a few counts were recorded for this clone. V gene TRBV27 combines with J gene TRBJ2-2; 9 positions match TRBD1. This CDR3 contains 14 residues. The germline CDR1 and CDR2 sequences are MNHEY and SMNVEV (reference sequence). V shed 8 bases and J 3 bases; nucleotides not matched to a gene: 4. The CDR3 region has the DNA TGTGCCAGCTCTTGGACAGGGGACACCGGGGAGCTGTTTTTT. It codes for CASSWTGDTGELFF.

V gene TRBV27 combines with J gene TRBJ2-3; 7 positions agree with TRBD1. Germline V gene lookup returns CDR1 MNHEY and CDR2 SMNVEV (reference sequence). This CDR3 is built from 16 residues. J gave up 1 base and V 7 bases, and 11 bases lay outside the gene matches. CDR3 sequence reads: CASKTGINWGTDTQYF. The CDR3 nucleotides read TGTGCCAGCAAGACAGGGATCAATTGGGGCACAGATACGCAGTATTTT.

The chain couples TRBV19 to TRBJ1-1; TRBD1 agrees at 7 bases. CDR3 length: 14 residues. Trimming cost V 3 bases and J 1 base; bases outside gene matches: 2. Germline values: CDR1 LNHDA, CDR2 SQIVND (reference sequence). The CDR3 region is CASSIGDRNTEAFF. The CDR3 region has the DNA TGTGCCAGTAGTATCGGGGACAGGAACACTGAAGCTTTCTTT. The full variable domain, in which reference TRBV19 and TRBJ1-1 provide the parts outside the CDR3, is DGGITQSPKYLFRKEGQNVTLSCEQNLNHDAMYWYRQDPGQGLRLIYYSQIVNDFQKGDIAEGYSVSREKKESFPLTVTSAQKNPTAFYLCASSIGDRNTEAFFGQGTRLTVV.

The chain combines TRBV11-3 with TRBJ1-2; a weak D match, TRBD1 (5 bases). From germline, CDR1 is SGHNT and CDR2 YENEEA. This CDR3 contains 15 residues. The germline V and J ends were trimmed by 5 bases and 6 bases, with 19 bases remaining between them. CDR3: CASSPEGIRGDGYTF. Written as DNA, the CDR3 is TGTGCCAGCAGCCCGGAGGGGATTCGAGGGGATGGCTACACCTTC.